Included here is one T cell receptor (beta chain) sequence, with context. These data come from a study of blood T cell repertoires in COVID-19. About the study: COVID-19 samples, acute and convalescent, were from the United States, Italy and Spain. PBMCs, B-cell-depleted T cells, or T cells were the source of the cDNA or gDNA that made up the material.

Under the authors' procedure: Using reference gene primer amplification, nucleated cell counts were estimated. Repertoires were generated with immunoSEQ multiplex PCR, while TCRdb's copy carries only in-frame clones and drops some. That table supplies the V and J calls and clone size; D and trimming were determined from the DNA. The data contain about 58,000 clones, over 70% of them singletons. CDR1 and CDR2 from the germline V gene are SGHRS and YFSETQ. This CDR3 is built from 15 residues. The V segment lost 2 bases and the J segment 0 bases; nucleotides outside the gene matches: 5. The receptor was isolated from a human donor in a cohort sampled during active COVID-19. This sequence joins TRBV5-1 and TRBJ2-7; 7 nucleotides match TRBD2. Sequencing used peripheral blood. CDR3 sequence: CASSFYGGSSYEQYF. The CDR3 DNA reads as TGCGCCAGCAGCTTCTACGGGGGGAGCTCCTACGAGCAGTACTTC.